This T cell receptor (beta chain) was recovered during a study of human T cells and chemical hapten exposure. This CDR3 comprises 11 residues. Trimming shortened V by 0 bases and J by 8 bases, and 7 bases separated the two germline ends. Germline loops: CDR1 DFQATT, CDR2 SNEGSKA (reference sequence). TCRdb processed the RACE reads anew with MiXCR; each CDR3 protein has one entry. The sample holds 130,000 or so distinct CDR3 sequences, 9% to 10% seen once. Indicated time point: healthy volunteer bleed at 2 weeks. The template was total RNA from unfractionated whole blood. This clonotype was recorded at least ten times.

The chain carries TRBV20-1 and TRBJ1-1; D perhaps matches TRBD1 (5 bases). The receptor comes from a male donor in good health. Some clones in this sample may be carry-over from other donors' samples. Sequencing was done on a sample of whole blood. CDR3 nucleotide sequence: TGCAGTGCTAGAGAGTACAGGGAAGCTTTCTTT. It translates to CSAREYREAFF.